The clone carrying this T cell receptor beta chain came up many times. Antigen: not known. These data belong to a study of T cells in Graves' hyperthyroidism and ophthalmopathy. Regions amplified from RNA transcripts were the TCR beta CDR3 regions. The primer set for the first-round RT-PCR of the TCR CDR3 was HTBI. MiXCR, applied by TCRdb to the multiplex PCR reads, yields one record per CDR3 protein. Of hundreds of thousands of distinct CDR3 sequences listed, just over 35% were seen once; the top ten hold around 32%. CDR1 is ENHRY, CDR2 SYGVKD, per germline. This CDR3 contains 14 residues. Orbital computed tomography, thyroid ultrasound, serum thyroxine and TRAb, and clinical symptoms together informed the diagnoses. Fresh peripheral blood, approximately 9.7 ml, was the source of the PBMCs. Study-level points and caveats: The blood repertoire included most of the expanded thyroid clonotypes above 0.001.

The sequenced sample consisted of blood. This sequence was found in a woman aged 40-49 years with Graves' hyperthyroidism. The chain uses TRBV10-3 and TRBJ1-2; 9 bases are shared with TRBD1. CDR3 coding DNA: TGTGGTACCCGGTCACAGGGGGCGGACTATGGCTACACCTTC. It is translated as CGTRSQGADYGYTF.